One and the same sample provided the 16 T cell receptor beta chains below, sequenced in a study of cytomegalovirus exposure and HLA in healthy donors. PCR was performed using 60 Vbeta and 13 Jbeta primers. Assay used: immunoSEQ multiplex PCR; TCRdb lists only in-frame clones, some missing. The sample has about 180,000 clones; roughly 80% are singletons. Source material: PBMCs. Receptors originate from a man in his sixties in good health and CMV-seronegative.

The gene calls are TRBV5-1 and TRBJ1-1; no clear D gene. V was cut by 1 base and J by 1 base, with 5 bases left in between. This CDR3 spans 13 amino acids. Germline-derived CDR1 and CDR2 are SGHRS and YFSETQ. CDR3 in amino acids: CASSLLSNTEAFF. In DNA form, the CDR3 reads TGCGCCAGCAGCTTGCTGTCGAACACTGAAGCTTTCTTT.

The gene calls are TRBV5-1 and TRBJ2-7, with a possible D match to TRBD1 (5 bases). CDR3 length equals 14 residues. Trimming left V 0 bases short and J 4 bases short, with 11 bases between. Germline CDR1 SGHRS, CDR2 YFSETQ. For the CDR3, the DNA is TGCGCCAGCAGCTTGGGGGGCAGGGCTTACGAGCAGTACTTC. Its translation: CASSLGGRAYEQYF.

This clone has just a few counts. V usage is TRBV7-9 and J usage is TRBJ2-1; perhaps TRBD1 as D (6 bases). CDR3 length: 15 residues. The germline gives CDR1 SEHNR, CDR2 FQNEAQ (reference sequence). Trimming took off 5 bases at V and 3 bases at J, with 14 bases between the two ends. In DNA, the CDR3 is TGTGCCAGCAGCCCACCGGACAGCCGCTACAATGAGCAGTTCTTC. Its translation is CASSPPDSRYNEQFF.

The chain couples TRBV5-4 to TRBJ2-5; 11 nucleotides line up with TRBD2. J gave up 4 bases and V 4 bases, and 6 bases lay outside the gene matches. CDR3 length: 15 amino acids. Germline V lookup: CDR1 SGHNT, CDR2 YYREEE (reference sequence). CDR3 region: CASSPTGLAGETQYF. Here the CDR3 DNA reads TGTGCCAGCAGCCCTACCGGACTAGCGGGAGAGACCCAGTACTTC. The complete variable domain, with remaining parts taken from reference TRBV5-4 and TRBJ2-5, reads ETGVTQSPTHLIKTRGQQVTLRCSSQSGHNTVSWYQQALGQGPQFIFQYYREEENGRGNFPPRFSGLQFPNYSSELNVNALELDDSALYLCASSPTGLAGETQYFGPGTRLLVL.

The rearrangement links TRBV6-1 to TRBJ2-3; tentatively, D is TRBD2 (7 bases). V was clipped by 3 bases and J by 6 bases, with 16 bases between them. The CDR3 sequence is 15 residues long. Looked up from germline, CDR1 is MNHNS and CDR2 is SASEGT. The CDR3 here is CASSDWGGASDTQYF. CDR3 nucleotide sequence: TGTGCCAGCAGTGATTGGGGGGGGGCATCTGATACGCAGTATTTT.

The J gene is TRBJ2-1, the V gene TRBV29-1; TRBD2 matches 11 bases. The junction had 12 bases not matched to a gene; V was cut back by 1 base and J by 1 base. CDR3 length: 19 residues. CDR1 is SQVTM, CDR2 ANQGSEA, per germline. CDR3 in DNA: TGCAGCGTTGAAGGCCTACTAGCGGGAGTGGTGAGTTCCTACAATGAGCAGTTCTTC. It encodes CSVEGLLAGVVSSYNEQFF.

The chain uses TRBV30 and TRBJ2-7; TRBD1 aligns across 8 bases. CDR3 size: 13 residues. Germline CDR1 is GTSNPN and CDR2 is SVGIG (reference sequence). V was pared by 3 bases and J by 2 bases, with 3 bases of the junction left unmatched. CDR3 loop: CAWRKTGAYEQYF. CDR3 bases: TGTGCCTGGAGGAAGACAGGGGCCTACGAGCAGTACTTC.

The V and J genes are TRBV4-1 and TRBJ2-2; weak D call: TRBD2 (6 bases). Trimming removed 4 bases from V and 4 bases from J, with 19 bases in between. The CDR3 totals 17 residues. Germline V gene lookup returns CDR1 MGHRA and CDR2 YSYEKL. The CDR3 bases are TGCGCCAGCAGCCCGAAGGGCGGGACTGGGCCCACCGGGGAGCTGTTTTTT. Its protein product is CASSPKGGTGPTGELFF.

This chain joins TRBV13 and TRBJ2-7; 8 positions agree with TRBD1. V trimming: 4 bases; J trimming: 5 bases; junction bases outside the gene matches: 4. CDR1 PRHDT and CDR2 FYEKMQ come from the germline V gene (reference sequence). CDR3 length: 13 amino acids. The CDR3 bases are TGTGCCAGCAGCTCGGACAGGGAGGACGAGCAGTACTTC. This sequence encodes CASSSDREDEQYF.

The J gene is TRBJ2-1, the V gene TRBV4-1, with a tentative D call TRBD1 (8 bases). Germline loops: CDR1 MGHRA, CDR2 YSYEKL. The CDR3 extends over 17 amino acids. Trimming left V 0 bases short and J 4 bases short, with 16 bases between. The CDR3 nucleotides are TGCGCCAGCAGCCAAGACCAGGGGGCGGGGGCTTACAATGAGCAGTTCTTC. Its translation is CASSQDQGAGAYNEQFF.

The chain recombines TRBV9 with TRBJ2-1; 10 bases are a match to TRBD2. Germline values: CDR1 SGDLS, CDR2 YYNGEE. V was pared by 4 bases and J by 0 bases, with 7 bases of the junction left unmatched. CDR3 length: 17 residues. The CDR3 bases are TGTGCCAGCAGCCCCCGGGTAGCGGGAGGCTCCTACAATGAGCAGTTCTTC. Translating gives CASSPRVAGGSYNEQFF.

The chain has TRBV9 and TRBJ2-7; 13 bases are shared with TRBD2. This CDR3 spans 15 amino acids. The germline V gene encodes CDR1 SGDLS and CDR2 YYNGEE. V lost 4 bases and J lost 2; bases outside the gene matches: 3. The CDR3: CASSPGLAGTYEQYF. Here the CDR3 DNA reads TGTGCCAGCAGCCCGGGACTAGCGGGAACCTACGAGCAGTACTTC.

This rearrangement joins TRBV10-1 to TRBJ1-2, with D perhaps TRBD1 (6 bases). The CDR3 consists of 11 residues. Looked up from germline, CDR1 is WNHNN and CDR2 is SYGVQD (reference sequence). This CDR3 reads CAAGANYGYTF. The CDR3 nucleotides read TGCGCTGCAGGGGCTAACTATGGCTACACCTTC.

CDR3 amino acids: CASSEWRDGDGELFF. The CDR3 nucleotides read TGTGCCAGCAGTGAATGGAGAGACGGGGACGGGGAGCTGTTTTTT. The J gene is TRBJ2-2, the V gene TRBV25-1, with D possibly being TRBD2 (5 bases). The CDR3 runs to 15 residues. Germline assignment: CDR1 MGHDK and CDR2 SYGVNS. Between the trimmed V and J ends, which lost 1 base and 7 bases, there was a span of 13 bases.

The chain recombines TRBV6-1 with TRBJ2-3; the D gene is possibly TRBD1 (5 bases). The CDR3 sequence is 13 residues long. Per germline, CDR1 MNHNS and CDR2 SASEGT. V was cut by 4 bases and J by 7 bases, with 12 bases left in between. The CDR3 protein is CASSVLRVNTQYF. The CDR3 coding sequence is TGTGCCAGCAGTGTCCTCAGGGTAAATACGCAGTATTTT.

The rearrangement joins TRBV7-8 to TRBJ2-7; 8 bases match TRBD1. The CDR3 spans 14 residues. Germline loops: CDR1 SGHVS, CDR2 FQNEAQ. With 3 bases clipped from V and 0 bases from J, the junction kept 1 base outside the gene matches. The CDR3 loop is CASSFGTGSYEQYF. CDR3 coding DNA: TGTGCCAGCAGCTTCGGGACAGGCTCCTACGAGCAGTACTTC.